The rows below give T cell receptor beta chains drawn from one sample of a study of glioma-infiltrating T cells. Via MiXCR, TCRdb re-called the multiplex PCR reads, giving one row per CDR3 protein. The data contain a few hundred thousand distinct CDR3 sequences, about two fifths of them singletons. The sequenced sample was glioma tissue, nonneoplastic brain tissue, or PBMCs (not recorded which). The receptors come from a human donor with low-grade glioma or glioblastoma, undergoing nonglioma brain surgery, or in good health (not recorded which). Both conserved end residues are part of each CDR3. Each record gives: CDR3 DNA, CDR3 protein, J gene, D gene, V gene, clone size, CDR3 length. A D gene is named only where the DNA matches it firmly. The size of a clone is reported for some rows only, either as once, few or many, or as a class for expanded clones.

TGTGCCAGCAGCTTAGAGGAGAACACTGAAGCTTTCTTT,CASSLEENTEAFF,TRBJ1-1,NA,TRBV7-6,NA,13
TGCGCCAGCAGCTTGCTGCCGGGGCGGAACACTGAAGCTTTCTTT,CASSLLPGRNTEAFF,TRBJ1-1,NA,TRBV5-1,NA,15
TGTGCCAGCAGTCCCCTGGGCTCTGGGGCCAACGTCCTGACTTTC,CASSPLGSGANVLTF,TRBJ2-6,NA,TRBV6-2/TRBV6-3,NA,15
TGCGCCAGCAGCCCTATCCCAAGCGTAGGGGCCTACAATGAGCAGTTCTTC,CASSPIPSVGAYNEQFF,TRBJ2-1,NA,TRBV4-1,NA,17
TGTGCCAGCAGCTGGGGAGGGAATGAGCAGTTCTTC,CASSWGGNEQFF,TRBJ2-1,TRBD2,TRBV7-2,NA,12
TGTGCCAGCAGTCCCCTGGACGGTTACACTGAAGCTTTCTTT,CASSPLDGYTEAFF,TRBJ1-1,NA,TRBV12-3/TRBV12-4,NA,14
TGTGCCAGCAGCCCCCGGGACAGGGAGCGCGTAGATACGCAGTATTTT,CASSPRDRERVDTQYF,TRBJ2-3,TRBD1,TRBV7-2,NA,16
TGTGCCAACAGCGATTCGGCTGTACACCAGATGAACACTGAAGCTTTCTTT,CANSDSAVHQMNTEAFF,TRBJ1-1,NA,TRBV24-1,NA,17
TGTGCCAGCCAAGTGGGGGTTGAAGCTTTCTTT,CASQVGVEAFF,TRBJ1-1,NA,TRBV4-2,NA,11
TGCGCCAGCAGCCATCCTTCACTCAGGCATGGACACAATGAGCAGTTCTTC,CASSHPSLRHGHNEQFF,TRBJ2-1,NA,TRBV7-2,NA,17
TGTGCCAGCAGCCCACACACCTGGGACAATTCACCCCTCCACTTT,CASSPHTWDNSPLHF,TRBJ1-6,NA,TRBV3-1,NA,15
TGTGCCAGCAGCTTAGAGGGCAGGACTGGAAACACCATATATTTT,CASSLEGRTGNTIYF,TRBJ1-3,NA,TRBV7-9,few,15
TGTGCCAGCAGCGGAACAGGGGCGGCCACTGAAGCTTTCTTT,CASSGTGAATEAFF,TRBJ1-1,TRBD1,TRBV3-1,NA,14
TGTGCCAGCAGACTCGCGTCTTCAGGGCTCGAGCAGTACTTC,CASRLASSGLEQYF,TRBJ2-7,NA,TRBV28,NA,14
TGCGCCAGTACGAGGACGGACAAGAGGAACACTGAAGCTTTCTTT,CASTRTDKRNTEAFF,TRBJ1-1,NA,TRBV4-3,many,15
TGTGCCAGCAGACGGGAGCGATACAATGAGCAGTTCTTC,CASRRERYNEQFF,TRBJ2-1,NA,TRBV2,NA,13
TGTGCCATCAGTGAGTCTGGGCTAATGAGCTACGAGCAGTACTTC,CAISESGLMSYEQYF,TRBJ2-7,NA,TRBV10-3,few,15
TGTGCCAGCAGCCCCCGGACAGGGCTGGGCACTGAAGCTTTCTTT,CASSPRTGLGTEAFF,TRBJ1-1,TRBD1,TRBV11-1,few,15
TGCAGCGTTGAAGTGAGCTCCTACGAGCAGTACTTC,CSVEVSSYEQYF,TRBJ2-7,NA,TRBV29-1,NA,12
TGTGCCAGCAGCTTAGCGCGGGGCCTAGCGGGAGGGTACAATGAGCAGTCCTTC,CASSLARGLAGGYNEQSF,TRBJ2-1,TRBD2,TRBV7-2,NA,18
TGTGCCACTAGCAGAGATTTCGGCCCCCCGGGACTAGCGCGCGAGCAGTACTTC,CATSRDFGPPGLAREQYF,TRBJ2-7,TRBD2,TRBV15,NA,18
TGTGCCAGCAGTGCCCTGACAGGGAGGGATGGCTACACCTTC,CASSALTGRDGYTF,TRBJ1-2,TRBD1,TRBV28,NA,14